This T cell receptor (beta chain) was recovered during a study of blood T cell repertoires in COVID-19 (dated by TCRdb to the early 2020s). Context from the whole study: The collaborator samples originated in the United States, Italy and Spain and spanned the acute and convalescent phases of COVID-19. The material from the prospective study consisted of cDNA or gDNA derived from T cells, B-cell-depleted T cells, or PBMCs. The repertoires were released in a freely available public database intended as a resource for research on the immune response to SARS-CoV-2. Subjects who had been exposed to COVID-19, were actively infected with it, or had recovered from it provided the deeply sampled blood TCRbeta repertoires that made up the dataset. Where available, HLA class I and class II types were obtained from metadata supplied by the sample provider rather than from assay-based typing. The sample metadata nearly always contained a de-identified subject ID, COVID-19 status, age in years and sex. The samples were drawn from two sources: the first 160 participants of the ongoing ImmuneRACE study, and some 1,300 subjects contributed by 6 global collaborators. What the authors observed across the whole study: The quantity of clinical and demographic metadata differed by source and by participant and was supplied without curation.

Its CDR3 holds 14 amino acids, cysteine through phenylalanine. The DNA shown is the 42-base CDR3, in frame from base 1. Trimming removed 3 bases from V and 5 bases from J; the gene matches leave 0 bases unexplained. Looking up the germline V gene yields CDR1 SGHAT and CDR2 FQNNGV. TCRbeta CDR3 regions were amplified from genomic DNA using the immunoSEQ Assay, a bias-controlled multiplex PCR. On the authors' methods: The number of nucleated cells in each sample was estimated from the amplification of reference gene primers within the assay. To quantify the absolute abundance of each unique TCRbeta CDR3 rearrangement, sequence reads were collapsed and filtered. Productive Simpson clonality was computed per sample as the square root of Simpson's diversity index over productive rearrangements. The table was pulled from immuneACCESS by TCRdb, which kept in-frame rearrangements only. Such tables lose some clones; where checked, under half of the loss comes from unresolved V genes, and the rest has no known cause. V, J and clone size were drawn from that table, and D and trimming were deduced from the DNA. Counted in this sample were 250,000 to 350,000 clones; 90% of them appeared once. The top ten constitute less than 3.5% of the sample.

To note about this clone: Its specific antigen is unknown. No quality values exist for individual bases; no much larger clone is one base distant.

One collaborating source in Seattle enrolled patients while the patients were actively infected and followed the patients over time throughout the course of disease. The collaborating institutions used their own protocols to collect whole blood in K2EDTA tubes. Collaborator samples were shipped for TCRbeta analysis as frozen whole blood, isolated PBMCs, or DNA extracted from either sample type. The sequencing input was peripheral blood. This receptor chain uses TRBV11-2 and TRBJ1-4; TRBD1 matches 10 bases in the middle. The TCR sequence derives from a woman in her thirties with COVID-19, enrolled during active disease. The DNA sequence is as follows: TGTGCCAGCAGCTTGGGACAGGGGAATGAAAAACTGTTTTTT. Translated, this is CASSLGQGNEKLFF.